Following are 10 T cell receptor beta chains from one sample sequenced in a study of cytomegalovirus exposure and HLA in healthy donors. The primer mix had 60 Vbeta and 13 Jbeta primers. Repertoires were generated with immunoSEQ multiplex PCR, while TCRdb's copy carries only in-frame clones and drops some. Among 130,000 to 150,000 clones listed, 80% to 85% were seen once. Sequenced material: PBMCs. These receptors came from a male donor in good health and CMV-seropositive.

The chain employs TRBV29-1 and TRBJ2-7; 8 bases line up with TRBD2. CDR1 and CDR2 from the germline V gene are SQVTM and ANQGSEA. The trim removed 1 base at V and 4 bases at J, leaving 18 bases unmatched. The CDR3 totals 18 residues. The CDR3 DNA follows: TGCAGCGTTGAAGGGGAGGGGCCCGGCGGGAGGAACCTTTACGAGCAGTACTTC. Translation: CSVEGEGPGGRNLYEQYF.

The chain uses TRBV4-2 and TRBJ2-1; TRBD2 aligns across 11 bases. V gave up 4 bases and J gave up 6 bases; unmatched junction bases: 8. This CDR3 has 16 amino acids. Germline loops: CDR1 LGHNA, CDR2 YNFKEQ. The CDR3 bases are TGTGCCAGCAGCCCCCGCACTAGCGGGAGTTTCAATGAGCAGTTCTTC. This codes for CASSPRTSGSFNEQFF.

The V gene is TRBV19, the J gene TRBJ2-2; 11 nucleotides line up with TRBD2. The V gene end was trimmed by 7 bases and the J gene end by 4 bases; junction bases not matched to a gene: 8. This CDR3 spans 16 amino acids. Germline CDR1 LNHDA, CDR2 SQIVND (reference sequence). The CDR3 loop reads CASTLAGGRGTGELFF. CDR3 nucleotides: TGTGCCAGTACGCTAGCGGGAGGCCGTGGCACCGGGGAGCTGTTTTTT.

A word on this clone: The junction departs from germline at one end; a sequencing error may be responsible. Other nucleotide sequences from this sample produce the same CDR3. The chain couples TRBV6-4 to TRBJ1-6, with D hard to call. This CDR3 is built from 15 residues. Germline V gives CDR1 MRHNA, CDR2 SNTAGT. The DNA of the CDR3 is TGTGCCAGCAGCGACTCCGGGAGGGAGAATTCACCCCTCCACTTT. This gives the protein CASSDSGRENSPLHF.

The V gene is TRBV2, the J gene TRBJ2-7, with D possibly matching TRBD2 (6 bases). This CDR3 has 15 residues. Trimming took off 6 bases at V and 2 bases at J, with 17 bases between the two ends. CDR1 and CDR2 (germline): SNHLY, FYNNEI. The CDR3 region is CASRTPRGEAYEQYF. DNA for the CDR3: TGTGCCAGCAGGACGCCTCGCGGGGAGGCCTACGAGCAGTACTTC.

This CDR3 is CASSLGQAQYQETQYF. In nucleotides, the CDR3 is TGTGCCAGCTCACTCGGACAGGCCCAGTACCAAGAGACCCAGTACTTC. V and J are TRBV18 and TRBJ2-5; 7 bases agree with TRBD1. CDR3 size: 16 residues. Per germline, CDR1 KGHSH and CDR2 LQKENI. V shed 4 bases and J 0 bases; nucleotides not matched to a gene: 8.

This rearrangement joins TRBV29-1 to TRBJ2-7, with a possible D match to TRBD1 (6 bases). Trimming shortened V by 7 bases and J by 0 bases, and 16 bases separated the two germline ends. Germline V gene sequence: CDR1 SQVTM, CDR2 ANQGSEA. The CDR3 is made up of 14 amino acids. The CDR3 protein is CSAQDSYLSYEQYF. The CDR3 region has the DNA TGCAGCGCACAGGACAGCTACCTCTCCTACGAGCAGTACTTC.

CDR3 protein: CASSPTGQSNQPQHF. The CDR3 coding sequence is TGTGCCAGCAGTCCGACGGGACAAAGCAATCAGCCCCAGCATTTT. This rearrangement joins TRBV27 to TRBJ1-5; D perhaps matches TRBD1 (6 bases). Germline values: CDR1 MNHEY, CDR2 SMNVEV (reference sequence). The V end lost 5 bases, the J end lost 1 base, and 12 bases lay between the germline ends. This CDR3 has 15 amino acids.

J is TRBJ1-1 and V is TRBV25-1, with D uncertain. Germline V CDR1 and CDR2: MGHDK, SYGVNS. V was clipped by 4 bases and J by 1 base, with 10 bases between them. This CDR3 has 14 residues. In DNA, the CDR3 is TGTGCCAGCAGTGGTGGGAGAAGGAACACTGAAGCTTTCTTT. Translating it yields CASSGGRRNTEAFF.

Here the CDR3 DNA reads TGTGCCAGCGGCACCGGGAGCACAGATACGCAGTATTTT. Translated: CASGTGSTDTQYF. This chain uses TRBV28 with TRBJ2-3; D is undetermined. CDR3 length: 13 amino acids. V was shortened by 8 bases and J by 0 bases, with 9 bases between the two germline ends. The germline gives CDR1 MDHEN, CDR2 SYDVKM.